This T cell receptor (beta chain) originates from a study of the immune and genomic landscape of osteosarcoma. Looked up from germline, CDR1 is SGHTA and CDR2 is FQGTGA. CDR3 length: 15 residues. V dropped 2 bases and J dropped 4; count of bases not matched to a gene: 3. The protocol was immunoSEQ multiplex PCR, while the TCRdb copy is restricted to in-frame clones and leaves out a portion. The data contain about 1,300 clones, roughly 72% of them singletons. This clone was picked up one time. This chain uses TRBV7-3 with TRBJ2-1; 9 bases align to TRBD2. This receptor was identified in a man younger than 35 with osteosarcoma. Sequencing used tumor tissue from a local recurrence in the skull. CDR3 nucleotides: TGTGCCAGCAGCTTAGAGACTAGCGGATACAATGAGCAGTTCTTC. Translated, it gives CASSLETSGYNEQFF.